The 20 T cell receptor beta chains below were found in one sample sequenced in a study of T-cell reconstitution after alpha-beta-depleted transplantation in children. Preparation of the TCRbeta library involved a method that used unique molecular identifiers. In TCRdb, the PCR reads were re-called with MiXCR into one record per CDR3 protein. This sample yields about 300,000 distinct CDR3 sequences, of which over 9% are seen a single time; less than 8% belongs to the top ten. Sequenced material: PBMCs, taken before TCRalphabeta/CD19-depleted stem cell transplant. These receptor sequences come from a boy in the first two years of life with acute myeloid leukemia, due to receive a stem cell transplant.

Points on this clonotype: The junction shows a germline mismatch at one end, possibly a read error. The chain recombines TRBV3-1 with TRBJ2-7; 9 bases are shared with TRBD1. The CDR3 is 15 amino acids. The germline gives CDR1 LGHDT, CDR2 YNNKEL (reference sequence). The CDR3 loop reads CACSQDLRQGGEQYF. CDR3 coding DNA: TGTGCCTGCAGCCAAGATCTAAGACAGGGGGGCGAGCAGTACTTC.

The rearrangement uses TRBV6-2 or TRBV6-3 and TRBJ2-7, with TRBD2 identical over 12 bases. CDR1 and CDR2 (germline): MNHEY, SVGEGT. The trim removed 4 bases at V and 2 bases at J, leaving 18 bases unmatched. The CDR3 runs to 20 residues. CDR3 region: CASSSPRQLAGGSNPYEQYF. CDR3 sequence (DNA): TGTGCCAGCAGTTCCCCTAGACAACTAGCGGGGGGATCCAATCCCTACGAGCAGTACTTC.

This clonotype was seen at least ten times. The gene calls are TRBV5-5 and TRBJ2-7; TRBD1 matches at 9 bases. The CDR3 length is 15 residues. The germline V gene encodes CDR1 SGHKS and CDR2 YYEKEE (reference sequence). The J segment lost 5 bases and the V segment lost 4 bases, leaving 10 bases of the junction unmatched. The CDR3 DNA is TGTGCCAGCAGCCCCTGGGGGGACAGGGATAACGAGCAGTACTTC. This encodes CASSPWGDRDNEQYF.

This clonotype was counted many times. This rearrangement joins TRBV4-2 to TRBJ2-7; D remains ambiguous. The CDR3 totals 15 residues. The V end was cut by 1 base, the J end by 0 bases, with 10 bases between. CDR1 is LGHNA, CDR2 YNFKEQ, per germline. CDR3 DNA: TGTGCCAGCAGCCAAGGGCAGGATAGCTCCTACGAGCAGTACTTC. Translation: CASSQGQDSSYEQYF.

This clonotype was found a few times. The rearrangement joins TRBV19 to TRBJ2-7; the match to TRBD2 covers 11 bases. The germline gives CDR1 LNHDA, CDR2 SQIVND (reference sequence). The CDR3 covers 16 residues. The J segment lost 1 base and the V segment lost 2 bases, leaving 4 bases of the junction unmatched. CDR3 nucleotides: TGTGCCAGTAGTATACGGCTAGCGGGAGGTTCCTACGAGCAGTACTTC. Translated: CASSIRLAGGSYEQYF.

The genes are TRBV28 and TRBJ2-5, with TRBD1 matching over 9 bases. The V segment lost 6 bases and the J segment 4 bases; nucleotides outside the gene matches: 6. Germline V lookup: CDR1 MDHEN, CDR2 SYDVKM. CDR3 length: 14 residues. In DNA, the CDR3 is TGTGCCAGCAGCCGACAGGGGGTGGGAGAGACCCAGTACTTC. Translating it yields CASSRQGVGETQYF.

This clonotype occurred a few times. This chain connects TRBV7-2 to TRBJ1-2; tentatively, D is TRBD1 (5 bases). This CDR3 is 13 amino acids long. The germline V and J ends were trimmed by 4 bases and 5 bases, with 11 bases remaining between them. Germline loops: CDR1 SGHTA, CDR2 FQGNSA. The CDR3 protein is CASSSGRTYGYTF. The DNA for the CDR3 is TGTGCCAGCAGCTCGGGACGGACTTATGGCTACACCTTC.

The J gene is TRBJ2-5, the V gene TRBV5-1; D unclear. V shed 5 bases and J shed 5 bases, with 13 bases lying between them. Germline V lookup: CDR1 SGHRS, CDR2 YFSETQ. This CDR3 has 13 amino acids. CDR3 loop: CASRRAIPETQYF. The CDR3 DNA reads TGCGCCAGCAGACGGGCCATCCCGGAGACCCAGTACTTC.

The genes are TRBV27 and TRBJ1-2, with D possibly being TRBD1 (5 bases). V lost 3 bases to trimming and J lost 4 bases, with 15 bases between them. Germline assignment: CDR1 MNHEY and CDR2 SMNVEV (reference sequence). CDR3 length equals 15 residues. CDR3 protein: CASSFSLLGAYGYTF. The CDR3 DNA sequence: TGTGCCAGCAGTTTCTCTCTGTTAGGGGCCTATGGCTACACCTTC.

The rearrangement joins TRBV19 to TRBJ2-3; D unclear. The germline gives CDR1 LNHDA, CDR2 SQIVND (reference sequence). Trimming pared 2 bases from V and 6 bases from J, leaving 9 bases between. The CDR3 contains 13 residues. The CDR3 nucleotides read TGTGCCAGTAGTATAACCCAAGGGGATACGCAGTATTTT. Amino acids: CASSITQGDTQYF.

This clonotype was counted ten times or more. J is TRBJ2-1 and V is TRBV6-4; 10 bases map to TRBD1. The junction had 4 bases not matched to a gene; V was cut back by 6 bases and J by 2 bases. The germline V gene has CDR1 MRHNA and CDR2 SNTAGT. The CDR3 contains 15 residues. The CDR3 loop is CASSPTGGTYNEQFF. The CDR3 DNA reads TGTGCCAGCAGCCCGACAGGGGGCACCTACAATGAGCAGTTCTTC.

V and J are TRBV28 and TRBJ2-5, with TRBD2 matching 13 bases. The J segment lost 3 bases and the V segment lost 3 bases, leaving 4 bases of the junction unmatched. The length of the CDR3 is 16 residues. Looked up from germline, CDR1 is MDHEN and CDR2 is SYDVKM. CDR3 sequence: CASSFGGTSGEETQYF. Here the CDR3 DNA reads TGTGCCAGCAGTTTCGGTGGGACTAGCGGGGAAGAGACCCAGTACTTC.

This clonotype was seen many times. This chain joins TRBV11-3 and TRBJ2-1, with D tentatively TRBD1 (6 bases). This CDR3 has 15 residues. Germline loops: CDR1 SGHNT, CDR2 YENEEA. V was cut by 5 bases and J by 4 bases, with 15 bases left in between. The CDR3 reads CASSPRKGQYNEQFF. CDR3 DNA: TGTGCCAGCAGCCCCCGCAAAGGACAGTACAATGAGCAGTTCTTC.

This chain joins TRBV12-3 or TRBV12-4 and TRBJ2-4; 15 bases map to TRBD2. This CDR3 has 20 residues. Losses at the gene ends were 5 bases for V and 2 bases for J; bases not matched to a gene: 13. The DNA for the CDR3 is TGTGCCAGCAGTCCACCCCAGCCGGGACTAGCGGGAGGTTCCAAAAACATTCAGTACTTC. This encodes CASSPPQPGLAGGSKNIQYF.

This clonotype was seen many times. The genes are TRBV7-9 and TRBJ2-2; TRBD2 might be the D (7 bases). This CDR3 contains 16 residues. The V and J ends lost 5 bases and 4 bases respectively, with 17 bases between them. Germline loops: CDR1 SEHNR, CDR2 FQNEAQ (reference sequence). CDR3 sequence: CASSPPAGARTGELFF. The DNA for the CDR3 is TGTGCCAGCAGCCCCCCGGCGGGGGCCCGCACCGGGGAGCTGTTTTTT.

This clonotype was counted ten times or more. The chain carries TRBV28 and TRBJ2-6; D is unresolved. Deletions cut 3 bases from V and 0 bases from J, with 6 bases between. In germline, CDR1 is MDHEN, CDR2 SYDVKM. CDR3 size: 15 residues. The CDR3 bases are TGTGCCAGCAGTTTCAGTAGCTCTGGGGCCAACGTCCTGACTTTC. It is translated as CASSFSSSGANVLTF.

The sample holds a few counts of this clonotype. The chain combines TRBV5-6 with TRBJ2-1; D is tentatively TRBD1 or TRBD2 (5 bases each). The CDR3 spans 13 residues. V lost 0 bases and J 7 bases, leaving 8 bases between the germline ends. Germline V gene data show CDR1 as SGHDT and CDR2 as YYEEEE. The CDR3, as DNA: TGTGCCAGCAGCTTGGCCTGGGGGAATGAGCAGTTCTTC. This gives the protein CASSLAWGNEQFF. Complete variable domain (other parts from reference TRBV5-6 and TRBJ2-1): DAGVTQSPTHLIKTRGQQVTLRCSPKSGHDTVSWYQQALGQGPQFIFQYYEEEERQRGNFPDRFSGHQFPNYSSELNVNALLLGDSALYLCASSLAWGNEQFFGPGTRLTVL.

The rearrangement uses TRBV20-1 and TRBJ2-3; 8 nucleotides align to TRBD2. With V trimmed by 7 bases and J by 8 bases, 8 bases remained unmatched. This CDR3 region has 12 residues. Germline loops: CDR1 DFQATT, CDR2 SNEGSKA (reference sequence). The CDR3: CSVSGGTRTQYF. CDR3 bases: TGCAGTGTCAGCGGGGGAACACGTACGCAGTATTTT.

This clonotype was seen repeatedly, ten times or more. The chain uses TRBV7-3 and TRBJ1-2; D gene uncertain. This CDR3 contains 13 residues. CDR1 SGHTA and CDR2 FQGTGA come from the germline V gene. V was trimmed by 2 bases and J by 1 base, leaving 5 bases between them. In DNA, the CDR3 is TGTGCCAGCAGCTTAGAGAATAACTATGGCTACACCTTC. This encodes CASSLENNYGYTF.

This clonotype occurred many times. The chain joins TRBV5-1 to TRBJ2-7; 11 bases are a match to TRBD2. V lost 2 bases and J lost 5; bases outside the gene matches: 6. Germline CDR1 and CDR2: SGHRS and YFSETQ. This CDR3 region has 15 residues. The CDR3, as DNA: TGCGCCAGCAGCTTACTAGCGGGAGCTAAGAACGAGCAGTACTTC. Protein sequence: CASSLLAGAKNEQYF.